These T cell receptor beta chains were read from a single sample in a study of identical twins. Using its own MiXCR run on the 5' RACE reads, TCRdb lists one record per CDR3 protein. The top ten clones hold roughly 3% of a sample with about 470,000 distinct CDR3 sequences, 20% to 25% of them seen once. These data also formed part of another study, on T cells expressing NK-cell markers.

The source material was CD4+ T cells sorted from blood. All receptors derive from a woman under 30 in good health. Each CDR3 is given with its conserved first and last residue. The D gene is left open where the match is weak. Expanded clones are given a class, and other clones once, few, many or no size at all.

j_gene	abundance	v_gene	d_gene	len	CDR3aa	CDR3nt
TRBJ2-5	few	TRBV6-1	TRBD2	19	CASSPGRLSVAGRQETQYF	TGTGCCAGCAGCCCCGGGCGTCTTTCGGTAGCGGGGAGACAAGAGACCCAGTACTTC
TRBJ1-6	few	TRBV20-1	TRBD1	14	CSALNRGGNSPLHF	TGCAGTGCATTAAACAGGGGGGGGAATTCACCCCTCCACTTT
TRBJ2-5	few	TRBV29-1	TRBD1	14	CSVGGQGTGETQYF	TGCAGCGTTGGCGGACAGGGGACGGGGGAGACCCAGTACTTC
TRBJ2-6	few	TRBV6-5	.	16	CASSYSDNSGANVLTF	TGTGCCAGCAGCTACAGCGATAACTCTGGGGCCAACGTCCTGACTTTC
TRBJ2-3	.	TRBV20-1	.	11	CSASGPDTQYF	TGCAGTGCTAGCGGTCCAGATACGCAGTATTTT
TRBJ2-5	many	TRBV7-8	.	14	CASSSGPLRETQYF	TGTGCCAGCAGCTCCGGACCATTACGAGAGACCCAGTACTTC
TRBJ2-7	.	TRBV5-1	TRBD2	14	CASRRREGKYEQYF	TGCGCCAGCAGACGGCGGGAGGGCAAATACGAGCAGTACTTC
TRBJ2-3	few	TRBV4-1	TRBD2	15	CASSQALAGTDTQYF	TGCGCCAGCAGCCAAGCACTAGCGGGGACAGATACGCAGTATTTT
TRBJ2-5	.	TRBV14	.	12	CASSQVGGDQYF	TGTGCCAGCAGCCAAGTAGGGGGTGACCAGTACTTC
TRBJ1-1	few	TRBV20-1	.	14	CSARAGTRNTEAFF	TGCAGTGCTAGAGCTGGGACACGGAACACTGAAGCTTTCTTT
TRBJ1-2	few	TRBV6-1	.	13	CASSERQFDGYTF	TGTGCCAGCAGTGAGAGACAGTTCGATGGCTACACCTTC
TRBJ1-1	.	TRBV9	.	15	CASSAPEQGRTEAFF	TGTGCCAGCAGCGCCCCTGAACAGGGTCGCACTGAAGCTTTCTTT
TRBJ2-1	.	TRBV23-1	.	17	CASSQGGLIPSYNEQFF	TGCGCCAGCAGTCAAGGGGGCCTTATCCCTTCCTACAATGAGCAGTTCTTC
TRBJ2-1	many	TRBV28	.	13	CASRTSSYNEQFF	TGTGCCAGCAGGACGAGCTCCTACAATGAGCAGTTCTTC
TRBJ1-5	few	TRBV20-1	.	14	CSVSRQDGNQPQHF	TGCAGTGTTTCACGACAGGATGGCAATCAGCCCCAGCATTTT
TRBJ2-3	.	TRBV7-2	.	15	CASSLLGAPTDTQYF	TGTGCCAGCAGCTTATTAGGTGCTCCGACCGATACGCAGTATTTT
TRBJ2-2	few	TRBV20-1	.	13	CRGGVGNTGELFF	TGCAGGGGGGGCGTGGGGAACACCGGGGAGCTGTTTTTT
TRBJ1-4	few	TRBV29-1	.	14	CSVKQGTTNEKLFF	TGCAGCGTGAAACAGGGTACAACTAATGAAAAACTGTTTTTT
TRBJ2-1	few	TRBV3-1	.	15	CASSQEVGSYNEQFF	TGTGCCAGCAGCCAAGAAGTCGGGAGCTACAATGAGCAGTTCTTC
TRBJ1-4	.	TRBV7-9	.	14	CASSFDRPGEKLFF	TGTGCCAGCAGCTTCGACAGACCCGGGGAAAAACTGTTTTTT
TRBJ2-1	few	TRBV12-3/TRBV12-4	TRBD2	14	CASSLRLALWEQFF	TGTGCCAGCAGTTTACGACTAGCGTTGTGGGAGCAGTTCTTC
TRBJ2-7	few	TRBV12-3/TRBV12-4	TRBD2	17	CASTPRESGRIPYEQYF	TGTGCCAGCACCCCCAGGGAGAGCGGGAGGATACCCTACGAGCAGTACTTC
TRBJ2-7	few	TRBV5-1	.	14	CASSPGTVTYEQYF	TGCGCCAGCTCCCCCGGGACGGTAACCTACGAGCAGTACTTC
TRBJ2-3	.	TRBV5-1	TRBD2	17	CASSFRRLAGGRDTQYF	TGCGCCAGCAGCTTCCGAAGACTAGCGGGGGGGCGAGATACGCAGTATTTT
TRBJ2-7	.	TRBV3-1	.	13	CASGRDSSYEQYF	TGTGCCAGTGGGCGGGACTCCTCCTACGAGCAGTACTTC
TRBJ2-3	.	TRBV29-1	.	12	CSGGPGADTQYF	TGCAGCGGGGGCCCAGGGGCAGATACGCAGTATTTT
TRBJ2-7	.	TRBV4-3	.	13	CASSPKAGLKQYF	TGCGCCAGCAGCCCTAAGGCAGGGCTGAAGCAGTACTTC
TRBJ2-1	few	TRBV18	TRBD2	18	CASSPRRTGLAGDGEQFF	TGTGCCAGCTCACCACGACGGACCGGACTAGCGGGAGACGGTGAGCAGTTCTTC
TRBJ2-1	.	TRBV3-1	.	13	CASSQDRFGEQFF	TGTGCCAGCAGCCAAGACAGGTTCGGGGAGCAGTTCTTC
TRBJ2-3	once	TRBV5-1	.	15	CASSLSGHNADTQYF	TGCGCCAGCAGCTTGTCGGGGCACAACGCAGATACGCAGTATTTT
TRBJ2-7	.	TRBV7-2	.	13	CASSLNRQYEQYF	TGTGCCAGCAGCTTAAACCGTCAATACGAGCAGTACTTC
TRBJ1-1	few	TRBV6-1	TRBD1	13	CARTDREDTEAFF	TGTGCCAGAACGGACAGGGAAGACACTGAAGCTTTCTTT
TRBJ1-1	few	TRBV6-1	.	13	CASYGLMNTEAFF	TGTGCCAGCTACGGGTTAATGAACACTGAAGCTTTCTTT
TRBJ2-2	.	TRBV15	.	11	CATSRSGELFF	TGTGCCACCAGCCGCAGCGGGGAGCTGTTTTTT
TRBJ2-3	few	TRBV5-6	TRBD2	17	CASSRPSLAGVADTQYF	TGTGCCAGCAGCCGCCCCTCACTAGCGGGAGTCGCAGATACGCAGTATTTT
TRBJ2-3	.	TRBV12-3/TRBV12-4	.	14	CASSLEKGSDTQYF	TGTGCCAGCAGTTTAGAAAAGGGATCAGATACGCAGTATTTT
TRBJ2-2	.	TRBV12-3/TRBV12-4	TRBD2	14	CASRPEGLAGELFF	TGTGCCAGCAGACCCGAGGGACTAGCCGGGGAGCTGTTTTTT
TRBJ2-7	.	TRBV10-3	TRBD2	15	CAISESSGGAFEQYF	TGTGCCATCAGTGAGTCCAGCGGGGGGGCCTTCGAGCAGTACTTC
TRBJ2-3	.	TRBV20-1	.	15	CSAVLLHTSTDTQYF	TGCAGTGCTGTCCTACTACATACTAGCACAGATACGCAGTATTTT
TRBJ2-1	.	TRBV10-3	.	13	CAIKPGTYNEQFF	TGTGCCATCAAGCCAGGAACCTACAATGAGCAGTTCTTC
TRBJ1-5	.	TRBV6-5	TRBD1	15	CASSSGTGANQPQHF	TGTGCCAGCAGTTCCGGGACAGGGGCGAATCAGCCCCAGCATTTT
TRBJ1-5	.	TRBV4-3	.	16	CASSQDAGDDGQPQHF	TGCGCCAGCAGCCAAGATGCAGGGGATGATGGCCAGCCCCAGCATTTT
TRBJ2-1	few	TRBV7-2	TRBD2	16	CASSSRLASSYNEQFF	TGTGCCAGCAGCTCCCGACTAGCAAGCTCCTACAATGAGCAGTTCTTC
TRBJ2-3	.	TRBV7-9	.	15	CASSRNSDPTDTQYF	TGTGCCAGCAGCCGAAATTCGGACCCGACAGATACGCAGTATTTT
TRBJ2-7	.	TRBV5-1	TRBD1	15	CASSLEPGGIYEQYF	TGCGCCAGCAGCTTGGAACCAGGGGGCATATACGAGCAGTACTTC
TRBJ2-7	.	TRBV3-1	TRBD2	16	CASSQGLRLAGNEQYF	TGTGCCAGCAGCCAAGGTCTTCGACTAGCGGGGAACGAGCAGTACTTC
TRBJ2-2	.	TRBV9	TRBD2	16	CASSPGTTLNTGELFF	TGTGCCAGCAGCCCCGGGACTACCCTAAACACCGGGGAGCTGTTTTTT
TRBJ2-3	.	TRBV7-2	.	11	CASRIGDTQYF	TGTGCCAGCAGGATCGGAGATACGCAGTATTTT
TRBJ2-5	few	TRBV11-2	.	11	CASSSPETQYF	TGTGCCAGCAGCTCCCCGGAGACCCAGTACTTC
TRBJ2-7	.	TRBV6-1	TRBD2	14	CASRGTSGPYEQYF	TGTGCCAGCAGGGGGACTAGCGGACCCTACGAGCAGTACTTC
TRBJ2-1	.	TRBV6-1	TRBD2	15	CASCRTSPLYNEQFF	TGTGCCAGTTGCCGGACTAGCCCCCTCTACAATGAGCAGTTCTTC
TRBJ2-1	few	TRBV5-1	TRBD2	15	CASSPGTSRINEQFF	TGCGCCAGCAGCCCCGGGACTAGCCGTATTAATGAGCAGTTCTTC
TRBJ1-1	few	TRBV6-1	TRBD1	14	CASLKGGANTEAFF	TGTGCCAGCTTAAAAGGGGGCGCGAACACTGAAGCTTTCTTT